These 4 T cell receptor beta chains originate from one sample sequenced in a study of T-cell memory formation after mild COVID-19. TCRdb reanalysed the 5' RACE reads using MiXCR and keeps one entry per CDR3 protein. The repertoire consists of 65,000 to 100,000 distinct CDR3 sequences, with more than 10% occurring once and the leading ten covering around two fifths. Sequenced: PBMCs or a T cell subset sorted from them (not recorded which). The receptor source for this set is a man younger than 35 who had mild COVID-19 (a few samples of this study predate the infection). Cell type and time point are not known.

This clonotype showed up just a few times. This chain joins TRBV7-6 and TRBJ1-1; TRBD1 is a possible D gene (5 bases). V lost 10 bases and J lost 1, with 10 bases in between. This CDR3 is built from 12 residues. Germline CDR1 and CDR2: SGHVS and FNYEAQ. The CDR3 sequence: CAIIQENTEAFF. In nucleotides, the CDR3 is TGTGCCATAATACAGGAGAACACTGAAGCTTTCTTT.

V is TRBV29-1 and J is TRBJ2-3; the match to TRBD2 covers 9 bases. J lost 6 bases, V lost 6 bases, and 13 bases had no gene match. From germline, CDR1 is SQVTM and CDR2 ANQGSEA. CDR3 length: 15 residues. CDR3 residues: CSVPGLAGPGDTQYF. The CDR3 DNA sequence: TGCAGCGTCCCGGGGCTAGCGGGGCCCGGGGATACGCAGTATTTT.

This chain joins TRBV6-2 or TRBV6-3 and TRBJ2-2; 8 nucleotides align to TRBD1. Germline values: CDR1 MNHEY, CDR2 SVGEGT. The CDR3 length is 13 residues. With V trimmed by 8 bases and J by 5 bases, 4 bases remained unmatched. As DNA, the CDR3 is TGTGCCAGCCGCAGGGGGCTGACCGGGGAGCTGTTTTTT. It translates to CASRRGLTGELFF.

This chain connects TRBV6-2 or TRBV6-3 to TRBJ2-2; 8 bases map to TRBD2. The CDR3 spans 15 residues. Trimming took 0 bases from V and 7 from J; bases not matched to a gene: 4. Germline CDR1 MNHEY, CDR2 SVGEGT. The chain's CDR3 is CASSYSTSVDGELFF. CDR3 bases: TGTGCCAGCAGTTACTCGACTAGCGTGGACGGGGAGCTGTTTTTT.